This TCR beta chain is drawn from a study of regulatory T cells in long-lasting Graves disease. Overall study: Positive TSH receptor antibodies alongside over 5 years of antithyroid drugs were what marked Graves' disease as persistent. Study conclusions and caveats: Lower TCR diversity was seen in persistent Graves' patients than in newly diagnosed ones. Accuracy may have been reduced by the small sample size.

Building of the TCR beta libraries involved iRepertoire HTBI primers and Arm-PCR of CDR3 regions. TCRdb processed the multiplex PCR reads anew with MiXCR; each CDR3 protein has one entry. The top ten clones hold about 13% of a sample with 350,000 to 500,000 distinct CDR3 sequences, over 20% of them seen once. Time point indicated: persistent/refractory GD, antithyroid drugs over 5 years with positive TRAb. The authors made the TCR library using RNA they extracted from PBMCs. Roughly 9.2-milliliter peripheral blood samples went into EDTA tubes. A word on this clonotype: Antigen specificity is unknown.

This receptor was identified in a female donor with Graves disease. The sequences come from peripheral blood mononuclear cells (PBMCs), collected when the disease was refractory, from a patient treated with antithyroid drugs.

The CDR3 coding sequence is TGTGCCAGCAGTGAATATTTCTCGACAGGGCCCTATGGCTACACCTTC. Residues: CASSEYFSTGPYGYTF. The V and J genes are TRBV25-1 and TRBJ1-2; 7 bases fit TRBD1. The V gene's germline CDR1 is MGHDK and CDR2 SYGVNS. Trimming at V came to 0 bases and at J to 4 bases, leaving 8 bases not matched to a gene. The CDR3 contains 16 residues.